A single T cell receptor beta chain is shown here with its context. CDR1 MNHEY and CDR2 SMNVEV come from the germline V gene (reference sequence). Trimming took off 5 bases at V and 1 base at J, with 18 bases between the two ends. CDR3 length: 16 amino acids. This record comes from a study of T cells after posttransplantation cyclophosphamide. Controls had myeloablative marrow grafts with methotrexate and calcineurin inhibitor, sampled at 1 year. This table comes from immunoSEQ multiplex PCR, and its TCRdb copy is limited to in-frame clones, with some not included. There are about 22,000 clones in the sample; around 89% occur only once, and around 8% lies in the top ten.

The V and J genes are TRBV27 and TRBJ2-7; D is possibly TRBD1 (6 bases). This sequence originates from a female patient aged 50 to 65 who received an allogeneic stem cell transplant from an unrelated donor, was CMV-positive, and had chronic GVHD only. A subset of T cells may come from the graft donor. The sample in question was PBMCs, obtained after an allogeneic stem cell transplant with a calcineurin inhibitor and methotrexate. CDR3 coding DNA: TGTGCCAGCAGTCCCTTGTTCTCAGGGGAATCCTACGAGCAGTACTTC. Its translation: CASSPLFSGESYEQYF.